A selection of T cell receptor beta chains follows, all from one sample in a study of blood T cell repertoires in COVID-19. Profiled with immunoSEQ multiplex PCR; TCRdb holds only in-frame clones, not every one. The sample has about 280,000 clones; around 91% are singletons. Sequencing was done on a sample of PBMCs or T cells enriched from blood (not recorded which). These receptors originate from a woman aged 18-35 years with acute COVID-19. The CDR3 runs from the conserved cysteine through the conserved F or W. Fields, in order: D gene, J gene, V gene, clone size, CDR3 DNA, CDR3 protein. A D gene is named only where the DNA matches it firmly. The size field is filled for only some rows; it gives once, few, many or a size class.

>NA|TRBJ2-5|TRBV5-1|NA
TGCGCCAGCAGCGAGAATTGGGAGACCCAGTACTTC
CASSENWETQYF
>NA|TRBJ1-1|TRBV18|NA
TGTGCCAGCTCGGAGGAATGGACTGAAGCTTTCTTT
CASSEEWTEAFF
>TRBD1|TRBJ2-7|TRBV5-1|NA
TGCGCCAGCAGCGGGACAGTAACCCCCTCGGAGCAGTACTTC
CASSGTVTPSEQYF
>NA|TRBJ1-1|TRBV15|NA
TGTGCCACCAGCAGAGGCGGACTACTTATGAACACTGAAGCTTTCTTT
CATSRGGLLMNTEAFF
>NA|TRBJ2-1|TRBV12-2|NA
TGTGCAAGTCGCGTACGGACTAGCGGGGAAAACACGCCGTACAATGAGCAGTTCTTC
CASRVRTSGENTPYNEQFF
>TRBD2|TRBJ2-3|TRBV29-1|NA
TGCAGCGTTTCCCTAGCGGGAGGACGATCTCGCACAGATACGCAGTATTTT
CSVSLAGGRSRTDTQYF
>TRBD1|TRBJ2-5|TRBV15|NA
TGTGCCACCAGCAGAGTGTATAGGACAGGGCTTCCTCAAGAGACCCAGTACTTC
CATSRVYRTGLPQETQYF
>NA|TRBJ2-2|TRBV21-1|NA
TGTGCCAGCAGCAAGTTTGGCGAACAGGGATCAGACACCGGGGAGCTGTTTTTT
CASSKFGEQGSDTGELFF
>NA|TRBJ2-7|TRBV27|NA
TGTGCCACCCAACGAACGACAGGCCGGTACGAGCAGTACTTC
CATQRTTGRYEQYF
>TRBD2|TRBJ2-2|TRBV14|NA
TGTGCCAGCAGCCCTGGACTAGCGGGAGGGCCATTGTCAGGGGAGCTGTTTTTT
CASSPGLAGGPLSGELFF
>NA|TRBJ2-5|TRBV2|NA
TGTGCCAGCAGGGTCGGAGCTGTGGAGACCCAGTACTTC
CASRVGAVETQYF
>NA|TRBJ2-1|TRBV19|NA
TGTGCCAGTCCCCTACTTAGCCGCCCCAGACTTCACAATGAGCAGTTCTTC
CASPLLSRPRLHNEQFF
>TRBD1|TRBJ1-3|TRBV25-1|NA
TGTGCCAGCAGTCCAGACAGGGGCAATGGAAACACCATATATTTT
CASSPDRGNGNTIYF
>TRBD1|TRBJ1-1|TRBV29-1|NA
TGCAGCCTCGCGCCGGCAGGGGGAAACACTGAAGCTTTCTTT
CSLAPAGGNTEAFF
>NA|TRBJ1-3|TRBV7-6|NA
TGTGCCAGCTCCGACAGTCTCTCTGGAAACACCATATATTTT
CASSDSLSGNTIYF
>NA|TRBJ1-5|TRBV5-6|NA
TGTGCCAGCAGCCTCGGGATTAGCAATCAGCCCCAGCATTTT
CASSLGISNQPQHF
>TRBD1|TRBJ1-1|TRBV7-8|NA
TGTGCCAGCAGCCCCCGGGACAGGATGAACACTGAAGCTTTCTTT
CASSPRDRMNTEAFF
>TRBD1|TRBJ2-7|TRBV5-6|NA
TGTGCCAGCAGCTTAGGACAGGGGGTCCATAACTACGAGCAGTACTTC
CASSLGQGVHNYEQYF
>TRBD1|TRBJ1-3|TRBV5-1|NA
TGCGCCAGCAGCCACAACAGGGGAGACACCATATATTTT
CASSHNRGDTIYF
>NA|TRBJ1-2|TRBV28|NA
TGTGCCAGCAGCCCCGAGGGACACGGGAACTATGGCTACACCTTC
CASSPEGHGNYGYTF
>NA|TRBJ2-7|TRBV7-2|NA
TGTGCCAGCAGCTTAGGTGGCGGGGGCCAGACCTACGAGCAGTACTTC
CASSLGGGGQTYEQYF
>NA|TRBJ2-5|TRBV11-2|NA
TGTGCCAGCAGCGGACGACGGGGGGCGGAAGAGACCCAGTACTTC
CASSGRRGAEETQYF
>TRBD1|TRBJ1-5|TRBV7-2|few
TGTGCCAGCAGCTTAAGACAGGGTGGCGATCAGCCCCAGCATTTT
CASSLRQGGDQPQHF
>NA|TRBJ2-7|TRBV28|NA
TGTGCCAGCAGTCTACCCCCCGGGTACGAGCAGTACTTC
CASSLPPGYEQYF
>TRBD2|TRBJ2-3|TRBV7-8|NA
TGTGCCAGCAGACTAGCGGGGGTCACAGATACGCAGTATTTT
CASRLAGVTDTQYF
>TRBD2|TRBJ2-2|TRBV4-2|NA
TGTGCCAGCAGCCAAGTGAGCGGGAGGGCCGCGAACACCGGGGAGCTGTTTTTT
CASSQVSGRAANTGELFF
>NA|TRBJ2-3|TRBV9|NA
TGTGCCAGCAGCCGGACAAAGATCACAGATACGCAGTATTTT
CASSRTKITDTQYF
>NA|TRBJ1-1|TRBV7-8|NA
TGTGCCAGCAGCTTAGTGGCAGAAAAAGCTTTCTTT
CASSLVAEKAFF
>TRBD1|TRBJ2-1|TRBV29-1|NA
TGCAGCGTCCCGACAGGGGCACGGTCGAATGAGCAGTTCTTC
CSVPTGARSNEQFF
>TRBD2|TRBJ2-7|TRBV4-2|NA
TGTGCCAGCAGCCAAGGACTAGCGGAGAGGTACGAGCAGTACTTC
CASSQGLAERYEQYF
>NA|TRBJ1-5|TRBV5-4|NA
TGTGCCAGCAGCTTGCCGAATCAGCCCCAGCATTTT
CASSLPNQPQHF
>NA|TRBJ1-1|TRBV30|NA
TGTGCCTGGAGAAGGGGGGGGAGGACTGAAGCTTTCTTT
CAWRRGGRTEAFF
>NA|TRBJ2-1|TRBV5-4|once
TGTGCCAGCAGCTTCAGGGGTGAGCAGTTCTTC
CASSFRGEQFF
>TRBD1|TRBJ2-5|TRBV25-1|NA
TGTGCCAGCAGTGAATGGACGGACAGGGGGGAAGAGACCCAGTACTTC
CASSEWTDRGEETQYF
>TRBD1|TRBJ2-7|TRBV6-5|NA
TGTGCCATCGGACAGGGGGCCTACGAGCAGTACTTC
CAIGQGAYEQYF
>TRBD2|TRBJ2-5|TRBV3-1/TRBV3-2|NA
TGTGCCAGCAGCCAATTTTCGGGGGGGGCCCAGTACTTC
CASSQFSGGAQYF
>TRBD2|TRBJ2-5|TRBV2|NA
TGTGCCAGCTCCCTGAGGGTTATCGGGAGGAGTATAGGGGAGACCCAGTACTTC
CASSLRVIGRSIGETQYF
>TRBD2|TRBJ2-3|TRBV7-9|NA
TGTGCCAGCAGCTCTAGCGGGGCCCCCACAGATACGCAGTATTTT
CASSSSGAPTDTQYF
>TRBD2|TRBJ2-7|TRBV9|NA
TGTGCCAGCAGCGTCTCTAGCGGGAGTGCCCACGAGCAGTACTTC
CASSVSSGSAHEQYF
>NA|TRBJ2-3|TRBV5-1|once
TGCGCCAGCAGCCCGGAAATGGGCTATACGCAGTATTTT
CASSPEMGYTQYF
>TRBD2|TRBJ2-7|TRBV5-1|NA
TGCGCCAGCAGCCTAGGGACTAGCGGGAGCTTCTCCTACGAGCAGTACTTC
CASSLGTSGSFSYEQYF